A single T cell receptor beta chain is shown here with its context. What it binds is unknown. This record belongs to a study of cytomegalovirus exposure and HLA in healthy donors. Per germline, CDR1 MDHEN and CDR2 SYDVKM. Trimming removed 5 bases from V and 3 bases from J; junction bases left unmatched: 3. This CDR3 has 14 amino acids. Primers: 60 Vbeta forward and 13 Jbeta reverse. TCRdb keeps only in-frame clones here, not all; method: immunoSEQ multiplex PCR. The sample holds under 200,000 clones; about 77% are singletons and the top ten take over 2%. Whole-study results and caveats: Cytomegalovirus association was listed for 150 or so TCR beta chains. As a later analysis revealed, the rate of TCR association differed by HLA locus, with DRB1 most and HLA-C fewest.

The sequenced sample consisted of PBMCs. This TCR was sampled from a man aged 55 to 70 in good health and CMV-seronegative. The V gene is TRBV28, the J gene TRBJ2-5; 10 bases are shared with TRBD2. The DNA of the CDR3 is TGTGCCAGCAGTCTACTAGCGGGAAAAGAGACCCAGTACTTC. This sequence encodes CASSLLAGKETQYF. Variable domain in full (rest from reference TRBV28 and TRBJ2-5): DVKVTQSSRYLVKRTGEKVFLECVQDMDHENMFWYRQDPGLGLRLIYFSYDVKMKEKGDIPEGYSVSREKKERFSLILESASTNQTSMYLCASSLLAGKETQYFGPGTRLLVL.